This TCR beta chain was found in a study of OX40 agonist ivuxolimab in advanced cancers. Overall study findings and caveats: Among the lowest peripheral clonal expansion occurred in 0.1-3.0 mg/kg partial responders.

TCRdb keeps only in-frame clones here, not all; method: immunoSEQ multiplex PCR. The sample lists about 67,000 clones, 65% to 90% occurring once. Note on this clone: Its antigen is not known.

V dropped 0 bases and J dropped 9; count of bases not matched to a gene: 5. This CDR3 contains 16 residues. Germline V CDR1 and CDR2: SGHRS, YFSETQ. The V gene is TRBV5-1, the J gene TRBJ2-1, with TRBD2 identical over 14 bases. This material consisted of CD4+ or CD8+ T cells sorted from blood, taken in a trial of the OX40 agonist ivuxolimab. The sequence derives from an adult with an advanced solid tumor such as melanoma, head and neck, liver or kidney cancer. Written as DNA, the CDR3 is TGCGCCAGCAGCTTGGGACTAGCGGGGGGGCCGGGTGAGCAGTTCTTC. It is translated as CASSLGLAGGPGEQFF.